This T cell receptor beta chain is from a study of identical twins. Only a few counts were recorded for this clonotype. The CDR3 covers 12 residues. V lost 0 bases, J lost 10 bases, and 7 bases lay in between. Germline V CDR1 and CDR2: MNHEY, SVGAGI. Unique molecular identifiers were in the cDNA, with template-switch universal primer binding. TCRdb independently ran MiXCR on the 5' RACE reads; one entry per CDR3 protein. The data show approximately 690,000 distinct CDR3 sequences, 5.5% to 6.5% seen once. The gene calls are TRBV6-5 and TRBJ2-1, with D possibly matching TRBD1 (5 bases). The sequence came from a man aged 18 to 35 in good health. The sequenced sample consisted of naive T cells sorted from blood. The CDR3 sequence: CASSYSYREQFF. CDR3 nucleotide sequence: TGTGCCAGCAGTTACTCGTACAGGGAGCAGTTCTTC.